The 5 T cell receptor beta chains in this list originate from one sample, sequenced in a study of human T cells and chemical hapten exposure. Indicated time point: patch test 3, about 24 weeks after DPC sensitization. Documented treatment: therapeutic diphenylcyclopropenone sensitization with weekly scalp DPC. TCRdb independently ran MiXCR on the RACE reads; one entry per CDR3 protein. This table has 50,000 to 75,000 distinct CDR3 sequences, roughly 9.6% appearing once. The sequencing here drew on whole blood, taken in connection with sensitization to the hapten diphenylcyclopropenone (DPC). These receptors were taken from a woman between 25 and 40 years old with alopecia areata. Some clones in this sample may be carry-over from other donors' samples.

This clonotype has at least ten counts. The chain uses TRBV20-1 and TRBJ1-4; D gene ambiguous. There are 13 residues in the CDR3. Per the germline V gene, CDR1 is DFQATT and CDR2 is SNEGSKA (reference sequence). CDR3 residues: CSLRLSTNEKLFF. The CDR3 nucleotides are TGCAGCCTGAGACTCTCGACTAATGAAAAACTGTTTTTT.

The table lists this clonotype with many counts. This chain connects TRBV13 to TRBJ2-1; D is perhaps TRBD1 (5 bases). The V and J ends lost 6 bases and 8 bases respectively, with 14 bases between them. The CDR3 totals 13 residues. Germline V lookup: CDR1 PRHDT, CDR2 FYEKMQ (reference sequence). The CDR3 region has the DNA TGTGCCAGCAGAACATTTAGGGGCGATGAGCAGTTCTTC. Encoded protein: CASRTFRGDEQFF.

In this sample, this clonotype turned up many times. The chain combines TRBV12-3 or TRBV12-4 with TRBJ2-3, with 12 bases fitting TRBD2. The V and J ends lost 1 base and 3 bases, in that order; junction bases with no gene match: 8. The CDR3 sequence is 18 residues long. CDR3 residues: CASSLGLAGGPRTDTQYF. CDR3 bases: TGTGCCAGCAGTTTAGGTCTAGCGGGAGGGCCAAGGACAGATACGCAGTATTTT.

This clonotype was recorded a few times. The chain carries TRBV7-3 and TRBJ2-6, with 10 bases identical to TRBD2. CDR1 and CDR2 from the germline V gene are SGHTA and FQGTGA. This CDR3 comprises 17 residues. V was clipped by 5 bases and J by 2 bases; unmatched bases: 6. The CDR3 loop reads CASSTSSGRTGANVLTF. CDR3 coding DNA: TGTGCCAGCAGCACCTCTAGCGGGAGAACTGGGGCCAACGTCCTGACTTTC. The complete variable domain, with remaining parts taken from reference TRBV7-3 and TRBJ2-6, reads GAGVSQTPSNKVTEKGKYVELRCDPISGHTALYWYRQSLGQGPEFLIYFQGTGAADDSGLPNDRFFAVRPEGSVSTLKIQRTERGDSAVYLCASSTSSGRTGANVLTFGAGSRLTVL.

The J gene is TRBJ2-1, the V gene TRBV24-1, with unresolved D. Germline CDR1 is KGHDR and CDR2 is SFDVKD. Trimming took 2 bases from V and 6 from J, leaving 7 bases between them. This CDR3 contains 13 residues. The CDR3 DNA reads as TGTGCCACCAGTGATTCAACATCCAATGAGCAGTTCTTC. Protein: CATSDSTSNEQFF.